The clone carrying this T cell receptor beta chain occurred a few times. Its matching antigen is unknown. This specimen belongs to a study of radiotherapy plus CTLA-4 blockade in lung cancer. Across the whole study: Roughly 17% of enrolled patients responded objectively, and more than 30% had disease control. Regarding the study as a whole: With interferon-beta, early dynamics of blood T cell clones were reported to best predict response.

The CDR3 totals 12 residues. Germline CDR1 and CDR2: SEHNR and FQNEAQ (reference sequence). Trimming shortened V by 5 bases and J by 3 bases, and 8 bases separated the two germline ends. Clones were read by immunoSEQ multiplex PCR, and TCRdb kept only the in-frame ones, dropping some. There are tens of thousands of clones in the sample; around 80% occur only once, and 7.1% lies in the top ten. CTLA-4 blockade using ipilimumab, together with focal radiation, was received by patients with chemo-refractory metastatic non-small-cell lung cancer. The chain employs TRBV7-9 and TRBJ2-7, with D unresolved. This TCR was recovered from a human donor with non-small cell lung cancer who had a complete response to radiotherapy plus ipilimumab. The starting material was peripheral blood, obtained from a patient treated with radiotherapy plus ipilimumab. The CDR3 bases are TGTGCCAGCAGCCCCGACCTCTACGAGCAGTACTTC. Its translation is CASSPDLYEQYF.